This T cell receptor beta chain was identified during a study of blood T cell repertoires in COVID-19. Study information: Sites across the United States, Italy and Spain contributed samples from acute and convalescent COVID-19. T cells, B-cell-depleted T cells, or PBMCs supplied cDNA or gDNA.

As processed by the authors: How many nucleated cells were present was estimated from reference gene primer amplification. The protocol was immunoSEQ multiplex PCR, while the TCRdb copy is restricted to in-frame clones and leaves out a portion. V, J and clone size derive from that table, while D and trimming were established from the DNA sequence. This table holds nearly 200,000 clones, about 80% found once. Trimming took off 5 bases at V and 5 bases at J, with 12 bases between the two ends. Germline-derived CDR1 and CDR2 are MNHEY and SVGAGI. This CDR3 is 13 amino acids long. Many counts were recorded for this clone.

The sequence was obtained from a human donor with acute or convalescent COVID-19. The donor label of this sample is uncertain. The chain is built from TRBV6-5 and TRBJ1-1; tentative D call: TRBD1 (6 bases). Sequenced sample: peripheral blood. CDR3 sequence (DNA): TGTGCCAGCAGTCTGGGGGCAGGAACTGAAGCTTTCTTT. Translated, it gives CASSLGAGTEAFF.